The rows below give T cell receptor beta chains drawn from one sample of a study of T cell repertoires in cytomegalovirus infection. TCRdb reanalysed the reads using MiXCR and keeps one entry per CDR3 protein. The repertoire holds about 150,000 distinct CDR3 sequences, with about 15% as singletons. The specimen sequenced was CD8+ T cells from PBMCs. The receptors originated from a human donor in good health (CMV status not recorded). Some clones in this sample may be carry-over from other donors' samples. The CDR3 runs from the conserved cysteine through the conserved F or W. Fields, in order: D gene, J gene, clone size, V gene, CDR3 protein, CDR3 DNA. The D gene is left open where the match is weak. Clone size appears in some rows only: once, few, many, or a class for an expanded clone.

TRBD2 | TRBJ2-1 | . | TRBV7-2 | CASSQRSLAVNEQFF | TGTGCCAGCAGCCAAAGGTCTCTAGCGGTCAATGAGCAGTTCTTC
. | TRBJ1-6 | . | TRBV12-3/TRBV12-4 | CASSPSDYSPLHF | TGTGCCAGCAGTCCGTCTGATTATTCACCCCTCCACTTT
. | TRBJ2-5 | few | TRBV6-2/TRBV6-3 | CASRLPPDQETQYF | TGTGCCAGCAGACTACCCCCCGACCAAGAGACCCAGTACTTC
. | TRBJ2-1 | few | TRBV7-2 | CASSLGRSSSYNEQFF | TGTGCCAGCAGCTTAGGCCGCTCGAGCTCCTACAATGAGCAGTTCTTC
. | TRBJ2-5 | few | TRBV7-9 | CASSLEGAPATQYF | TGTGCCAGCAGCTTAGAAGGGGCGCCAGCCACCCAGTACTTC
TRBD1 | TRBJ1-1 | many | TRBV7-8 | CASSLELSGQPNTEAFF | TGTGCCAGCAGCCTCGAATTGTCGGGACAGCCGAACACTGAAGCTTTCTTT
. | TRBJ2-1 | few | TRBV7-9 | CASSSPVVSKVHEQFF | TGTGCCAGCAGCTCCCCGGTGGTTTCTAAGGTCCATGAGCAGTTCTTC
. | TRBJ2-2 | . | TRBV2 | CASSEIPNSNTGELFF | TGTGCCAGCAGTGAAATCCCGAACTCGAACACCGGGGAGCTGTTTTTT
. | TRBJ2-1 | . | TRBV7-3 | CASSLKVREAGDEQFF | TGTGCCAGCAGCTTAAAAGTACGGGAGGCAGGGGATGAGCAGTTCTTC
. | TRBJ1-1 | many | TRBV7-8 | CASSFRVYTEAFF | TGTGCCAGCAGCTTTAGGGTATACACTGAAGCTTTCTTT
. | TRBJ2-5 | few | TRBV10-3 | CAISESNRGMETQYF | TGTGCCATCAGTGAGTCGAACCGGGGGATGGAGACCCAGTACTTC
TRBD1 | TRBJ2-1 | . | TRBV19 | CASSYPRTGVGNEQFF | TGTGCCAGTAGTTACCCCAGGACAGGGGTCGGCAATGAGCAGTTCTTC
. | TRBJ1-5 | . | TRBV18 | CASSPVEGGGQPQHF | TGTGCCAGCTCACCAGTTGAGGGGGGAGGGCAGCCCCAGCATTTT
TRBD1 | TRBJ2-2 | few | TRBV5-1 | CASSPGQGRTGELFF | TGCGCCAGCAGCCCGGGACAGGGCAGAACCGGGGAGCTGTTTTTT
. | TRBJ2-1 | . | TRBV11-3 | CASSLDTLSYNEQFF | TGTGCCAGCAGCTTAGACACCCTCTCCTACAATGAGCAGTTCTTC
. | TRBJ2-7 | . | TRBV28 | CASTSAEQDLYEQYF | TGTGCCAGCACTTCAGCGGAACAAGACCTCTACGAGCAGTACTTC
TRBD1 | TRBJ1-1 | few | TRBV6-2/TRBV6-3 | CASSYHRGNTEAFF | TGTGCCAGCAGTTACCACAGGGGAAACACTGAAGCTTTCTTT
TRBD2 | TRBJ2-1 | . | TRBV4-1 | CASTREALYNEQFF | TGCGCCAGCACCCGGGAGGCCCTCTACAATGAGCAGTTCTTC
TRBD2 | TRBJ2-7 | few | TRBV4-3 | CASSQGGGSYEQYF | TGCGCCAGCAGCCAAGGGGGGGGATCCTACGAGCAGTACTTC
. | TRBJ1-1 | . | TRBV6-2/TRBV6-3 | CASSYIENTEAFF | TGTGCCAGCAGTTACATAGAGAACACTGAAGCTTTCTTT
TRBD2 | TRBJ2-5 | . | TRBV11-2 | CASSSLAGGPGETQYF | TGTGCCAGCAGCTCCTTAGCGGGAGGGCCCGGAGAGACCCAGTACTTC
. | TRBJ1-2 | . | TRBV11-2 | CASSFSPHF | TGTGCCAGCAGCTTCTCGCCCCACTTC
TRBD2 | TRBJ2-7 | . | TRBV7-9 | CASSPGGGRWEQYF | TGTGCCAGCAGCCCTGGCGGGGGGCGATGGGAGCAGTACTTC
. | TRBJ2-2 | . | TRBV5-6 | CASTVRRWNTGELFF | TGTGCCAGCACCGTTAGGAGGTGGAACACCGGGGAGCTGTTTTTT
. | TRBJ2-7 | . | TRBV28 | CASSPWGYEQYF | TGTGCCAGCAGTCCATGGGGATACGAGCAGTACTTC
TRBD1 | TRBJ1-1 | . | TRBV4-2 | CASSQDRESPFF | TGTGCCAGCAGCCAGGACAGGGAATCCCCTTTCTTT
TRBD2 | TRBJ2-7 | . | TRBV20-1 | CSALWTSGVPAEQYF | TGCAGTGCTCTCTGGACTAGCGGGGTGCCGGCCGAGCAGTACTTC
. | TRBJ2-7 | many | TRBV12-5 | CASGPGTGDEQYF | TGTGCTAGTGGCCCCGGGACGGGAGACGAGCAGTACTTC
. | TRBJ1-5 | . | TRBV28 | CASSSEGLPESNQPQHF | TGTGCCAGCAGTTCCGAAGGACTTCCTGAGAGCAATCAGCCCCAGCATTTT
. | TRBJ2-3 | . | TRBV28 | CASALAATDTQYF | TGTGCCAGCGCCCTTGCAGCCACAGATACGCAGTATTTT
. | TRBJ2-6 | . | TRBV9 | CASSVSRTAGANVLTF | TGTGCCAGCAGCGTAAGTCGAACCGCTGGGGCCAACGTCCTGACTTTC
TRBD1 | TRBJ2-1 | many | TRBV7-2 | CASSLAGTGTYNEQFF | TGTGCCAGCAGCTTAGCTGGGACAGGGACCTACAATGAGCAGTTCTTC
. | TRBJ2-7 | . | TRBV2 | CASSQGNAYEQYF | TGTGCCAGCAGTCAGGGCAACGCCTACGAGCAGTACTTC
. | TRBJ2-2 | many | TRBV5-6 | CASSFTGELFF | TGTGCCAGCAGCTTTACCGGGGAGCTGTTTTTT
. | TRBJ2-7 | . | TRBV6-5 | CASSRSPSPQLQYF | TGTGCCAGCAGCCGGTCGCCCTCCCCACAGCTGCAGTACTTC
. | TRBJ2-7 | few | TRBV7-6 | CASSQVNGASYEQYF | TGTGCCAGCAGCCAGGTGAATGGTGCATCCTACGAGCAGTACTTC